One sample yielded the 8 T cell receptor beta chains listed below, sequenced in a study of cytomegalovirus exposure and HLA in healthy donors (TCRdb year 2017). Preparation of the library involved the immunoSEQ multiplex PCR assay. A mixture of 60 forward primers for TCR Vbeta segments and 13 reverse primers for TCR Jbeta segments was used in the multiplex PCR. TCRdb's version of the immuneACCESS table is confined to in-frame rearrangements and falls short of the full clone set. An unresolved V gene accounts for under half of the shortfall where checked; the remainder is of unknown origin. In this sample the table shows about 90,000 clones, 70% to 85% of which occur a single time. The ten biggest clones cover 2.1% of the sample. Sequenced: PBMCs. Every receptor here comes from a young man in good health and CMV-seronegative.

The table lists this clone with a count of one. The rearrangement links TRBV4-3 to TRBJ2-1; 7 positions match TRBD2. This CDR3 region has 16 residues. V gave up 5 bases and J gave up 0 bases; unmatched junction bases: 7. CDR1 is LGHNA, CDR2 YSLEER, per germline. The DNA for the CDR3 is TGCGCCAGCAGCAAACTAGCGTCGAGCTCCTACAATGAGCAGTTCTTC. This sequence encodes CASSKLASSSYNEQFF.

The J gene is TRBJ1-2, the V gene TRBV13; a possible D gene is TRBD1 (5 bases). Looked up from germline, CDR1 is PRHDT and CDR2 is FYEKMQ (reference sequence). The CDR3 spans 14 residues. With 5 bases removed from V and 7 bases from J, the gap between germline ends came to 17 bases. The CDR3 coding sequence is TGTGCCAGCAGCGAAGGACACGCGTCCCTTGGCTACACCTTC. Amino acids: CASSEGHASLGYTF.

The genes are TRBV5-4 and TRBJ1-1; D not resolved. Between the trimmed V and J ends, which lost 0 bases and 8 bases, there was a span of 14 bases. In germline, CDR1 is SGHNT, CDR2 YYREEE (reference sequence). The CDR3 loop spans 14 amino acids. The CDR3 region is CASSLVGESLEAFF. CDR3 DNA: TGTGCCAGCAGCTTGGTGGGCGAGTCCCTGGAAGCTTTCTTT.

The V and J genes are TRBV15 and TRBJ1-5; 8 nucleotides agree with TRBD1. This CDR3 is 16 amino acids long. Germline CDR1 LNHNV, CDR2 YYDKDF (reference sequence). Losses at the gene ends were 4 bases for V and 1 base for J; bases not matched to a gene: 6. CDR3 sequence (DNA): TGTGCCACCAGCATACTATGGACAGGGAGCAATCAGCCCCAGCATTTT. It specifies CATSILWTGSNQPQHF.

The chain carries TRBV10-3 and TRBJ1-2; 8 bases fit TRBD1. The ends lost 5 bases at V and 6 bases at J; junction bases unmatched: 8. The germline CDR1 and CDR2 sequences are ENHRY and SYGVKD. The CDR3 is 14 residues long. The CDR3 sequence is CAISRTGSRNGYTF. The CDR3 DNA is TGTGCCATCAGTAGGACAGGGAGTCGAAATGGCTACACCTTC.

The CDR3 DNA reads TGTGCCAGCAGCGAAGGGACTAGCGGGAGCGCCTACGAGCAGTACTTC. It is translated as CASSEGTSGSAYEQYF. The V call is TRBV13, the J call TRBJ2-7; 14 bases fit TRBD2. CDR1 PRHDT and CDR2 FYEKMQ come from the germline V gene (reference sequence). V lost 5 bases and J lost 2; bases outside the gene matches: 5. CDR3 length equals 16 residues.

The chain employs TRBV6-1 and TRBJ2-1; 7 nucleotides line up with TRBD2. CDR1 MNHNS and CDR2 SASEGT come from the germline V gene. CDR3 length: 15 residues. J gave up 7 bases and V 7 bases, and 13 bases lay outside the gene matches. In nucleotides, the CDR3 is TGTGCCAGCACTTTAACTAGCGTATATATGAATGAGCAGTTCTTC. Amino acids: CASTLTSVYMNEQFF.

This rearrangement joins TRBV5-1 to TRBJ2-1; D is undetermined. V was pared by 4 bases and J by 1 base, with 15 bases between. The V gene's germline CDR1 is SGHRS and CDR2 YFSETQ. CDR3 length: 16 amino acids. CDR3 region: CASSLTSGDSYNEQFF. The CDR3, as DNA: TGCGCCAGCAGCCTAACCTCAGGTGATTCCTACAATGAGCAGTTCTTC.